The present T cell receptor (beta chain) was sequenced within a study of cytomegalovirus exposure and HLA in healthy donors. On this clone: Its antigen is as yet unknown.

Use of 60 Vbeta and 13 Jbeta primers characterized the PCR. Produced via immunoSEQ multiplex PCR; TCRdb's table is partial and in-frame only. The sample lists some 52,000 clones; over 70% were seen once. V was shortened by 6 bases and J by 5 bases, with 14 bases between the two germline ends. This CDR3 is 13 amino acids long. CDR1 and CDR2 from the germline V gene are SNHLY and FYNNEI. Findings and limits, study-wide: Among TCR sequences, most were rare, though some public TCRs appeared in many donors. Investigators reported more than 150 TCR beta chains as tied to cytomegalovirus. Earlier analysis looked at TCR beta V segments, and most were productive about 90% or about 30% of the time.

The rearrangement joins TRBV2 to TRBJ2-7; maybe TRBD2 (5 bases). The source is a man younger than 35 in good health and CMV-seronegative. Sample: PBMCs. CDR3 sequence: CASRDSAGDEQYF. The CDR3 DNA follows: TGTGCCAGCAGAGACTCCGCGGGCGACGAGCAGTACTTC.